These T cell receptor beta chains were read from a single sample in a study of identical twins. TCRdb re-derived calls from the 5' RACE reads in MiXCR, one entry per CDR3 protein. Among 1.5 million to 2 million distinct CDR3 sequences listed, less than 35% were seen once. Sequences were obtained from cord blood. These receptors originate from a newborn girl in good health. CDR3s include the opening cysteine and the closing phenylalanine or tryptophan. The D gene is left open where the match is weak. Size values are once, few and many counts, or a class for expanded clones, and some rows have none.

>-|-|TRBV11-3|TRBJ2-3
CASSHQGSGDTQYF
TGTGCCAGCAGCCACCAAGGGAGTGGAGATACGCAGTATTTT
>TRBD2|-|TRBV7-6|TRBJ2-3
CASSLASGLAVGPRDTQYF
TGTGCCAGCAGCTTAGCGAGCGGACTAGCGGTAGGGCCGCGGGATACGCAGTATTTT
>TRBD1|few|TRBV5-4|TRBJ1-2
CASSPAGGRGYTF
TGTGCCAGCAGTCCGGCAGGGGGCAGGGGCTACACCTTC
>TRBD2|few|TRBV20-1|TRBJ2-1
CSAHPGLAGSEQFF
TGCAGTGCCCATCCGGGACTAGCGGGGAGTGAGCAGTTCTTC
>-|-|TRBV20-1|TRBJ2-7
CSARVISSYEQYF
TGCAGTGCTAGAGTGATCAGCTCCTACGAGCAGTACTTC
>TRBD1|-|TRBV7-9|TRBJ2-7
CASNLQGANRYEQYF
TGTGCCAGCAACCTACAGGGGGCGAATAGGTACGAGCAGTACTTC
>TRBD1|once|TRBV20-1|TRBJ1-6
CSAPTGVYNSPLHF
TGCAGTGCTCCAACAGGGGTCTATAATTCACCCCTCCACTTT
>TRBD1|-|TRBV28|TRBJ1-2
CARPNPGQGAYGYTF
TGTGCCAGGCCAAATCCGGGACAGGGGGCCTATGGCTACACCTTC
>-|-|TRBV28|TRBJ1-5
CASSPLDGRNQPQHF
TGTGCCAGCAGTCCCCTGGACGGACGCAATCAGCCCCAGCATTTT
>-|few|TRBV20-1|TRBJ2-4
CSARADRPGKNIQYF
TGCAGTGCTAGAGCGGACCGACCAGGGAAAAACATTCAGTACTTC
>-|-|TRBV11-2|TRBJ2-7
CASGLGKGGGSYEQYF
TGTGCCAGCGGCTTAGGAAAGGGGGGAGGCTCCTACGAGCAGTACTTC
>-|-|TRBV20-1|TRBJ1-5
CSASRTQIDQPQHF
TGCAGTGCTAGTCGGACACAAATCGATCAGCCCCAGCATTTT
>-|few|TRBV7-9|TRBJ1-1
CASSLVGRWGFMNTEAFF
TGTGCCAGCAGCTTAGTAGGCAGATGGGGGTTCATGAACACTGAAGCTTTCTTT
>-|few|TRBV20-1|TRBJ1-5
CSGKGQLGVGNQPQHF
TGCAGTGGAAAGGGTCAGTTGGGGGTGGGCAATCAGCCCCAGCATTTT
>TRBD2|few|TRBV7-9|TRBJ2-1
CASSETSGTYNEQFF
TGTGCCAGCAGCGAGACTAGCGGGACGTACAATGAGCAGTTCTTC
>-|-|TRBV7-9|TRBJ1-5
CASSLGDTYSNQPQHF
TGTGCCAGCAGCTTAGGGGATACTTATAGCAATCAGCCCCAGCATTTT
>-|few|TRBV10-3|TRBJ2-3
CAITESGTDTQYF
TGTGCCATCACCGAATCAGGAACAGATACGCAGTATTTT
>-|few|TRBV7-9|TRBJ2-7
CASRRNRIVDEQYF
TGTGCCAGCAGGCGTAACAGGATAGTCGACGAGCAGTACTTC
>-|once|TRBV20-1|TRBJ2-5
CSASDKRGQETQYF
TGCAGTGCTAGTGACAAGAGGGGTCAAGAGACCCAGTACTTC
>TRBD2|few|TRBV13|TRBJ2-3
CASSLEGEAGDPDTQYF
TGTGCCAGCTCCCTCGAGGGGGAAGCGGGGGACCCAGATACGCAGTATTTT
>-|many|TRBV29-1|TRBJ2-5
CSVVPSGETQYF
TGCAGCGTTGTCCCTAGTGGAGAGACCCAGTACTTC
>-|few|TRBV6-5|TRBJ2-3
CASRSGTITDTQYF
TGTGCCAGCAGGTCCGGGACAATCACAGATACGCAGTATTTT
>-|-|TRBV11-2|TRBJ2-2
CASSPGFPGELFF
TGTGCCAGCAGCCCTGGGTTCCCCGGGGAGCTGTTTTTT
>TRBD1|few|TRBV18|TRBJ2-4
CASSGSPRGLAKNIQYF
TGTGCCAGCTCGGGGTCCCCGAGGGGGCTAGCCAAAAACATTCAGTACTTC
>-|-|TRBV20-1|TRBJ2-7
CSASSYLARTTYYEQYF
TGCAGTGCTAGTTCCTACCTAGCGCGAACCACTTACTACGAGCAGTACTTC
>TRBD2|few|TRBV20-1|TRBJ2-1
CSAPPSGRATNEQFF
TGCAGTGCGCCCCCTAGCGGGAGGGCTACAAATGAGCAGTTCTTC
>-|-|TRBV7-9|TRBJ2-3
CASGLPGTDTQYF
TGTGCCAGCGGCTTACCGGGGACAGATACGCAGTATTTT
>-|-|TRBV20-1|TRBJ2-5
CGARVRYQAETQYF
TGCGGTGCTAGAGTAAGGTACCAGGCAGAGACCCAGTACTTC